A single sample gave rise to the 25 T cell receptor beta chains below, sequenced in a study of cytomegalovirus exposure and HLA in healthy donors. Primers: 60 Vbeta forward and 13 Jbeta reverse. Measured with immunoSEQ multiplex PCR; TCRdb has only the in-frame clones, and not every one. Of about 130,000 clones listed, nearly 85% are singletons. The specimen sequenced was PBMCs. All receptors derive from a boy between 10 and 17 years old in good health and CMV-seronegative.

The chain links TRBV10-3 to TRBJ2-7; 12 bases are a match to TRBD2. Germline assignment: CDR1 ENHRY and CDR2 SYGVKD. V shed 4 bases, J shed 6 bases, and the junction held 7 bases outside the gene matches. CDR3 length equals 15 residues. For the CDR3, the DNA is TGTGCCATCAGTGGGACGACTAGCGGGAGTATCGAGCAGTACTTC. Its translation: CAISGTTSGSIEQYF.

The gene calls are TRBV9 and TRBJ2-3; TRBD2 is a possible D gene (6 bases). CDR3 length: 17 amino acids. V lost 4 bases, J lost 2 bases, and 20 bases lay in between. Germline-derived CDR1 and CDR2 are SGDLS and YYNGEE. The DNA of the CDR3 is TGTGCCAGCAGCCCCTCACTGGGGGGAGCGGTCACAGATACGCAGTATTTT. Protein product: CASSPSLGGAVTDTQYF.

The rearrangement joins TRBV27 to TRBJ2-3; 9 bases are shared with TRBD2. Germline CDR1 is MNHEY and CDR2 is SMNVEV (reference sequence). Trimming took 5 bases from V and 2 from J; bases not matched to a gene: 8. This CDR3 comprises 16 residues. This CDR3 reads CASSPWGGGVTDTQYF. The CDR3 DNA is TGTGCCAGCAGTCCCTGGGGCGGGGGGGTCACAGATACGCAGTATTTT.

The V gene is TRBV14, the J gene TRBJ2-7; 11 bases align to TRBD2. Per germline, CDR1 SGHDN and CDR2 FVKESK. J was trimmed by 0 bases and V by 3 bases; bases with no gene match: 4. The CDR3 totals 16 residues. The CDR3 coding sequence is TGTGCCAGCAGCCAGGTTAGCGGGAGGGACTCCTACGAGCAGTACTTC. Its protein is CASSQVSGRDSYEQYF.

The chain recombines TRBV7-2 with TRBJ2-5, with 7 bases that match TRBD2. The CDR3 is made up of 14 amino acids. Trimming removed 5 bases from V and 2 bases from J; junction bases left unmatched: 5. CDR1 is SGHTA, CDR2 FQGNSA, per germline. CDR3 coding DNA: TGTGCCAGCAGCCATCCAGCGGGACAAGAGACCCAGTACTTC. This sequence encodes CASSHPAGQETQYF.

This clone was seen once. J is TRBJ2-7 and V is TRBV7-8; a possible D gene is TRBD2 (6 bases). The CDR3 spans 14 residues. Per the germline V gene, CDR1 is SGHVS and CDR2 is FQNEAQ. Trimming cost V 3 bases and J 0 bases, with 9 bases left between them. In DNA, the CDR3 is TGTGCCAGCAGCTTGGGGAGGCTCTCCTACGAGCAGTACTTC. Its translation: CASSLGRLSYEQYF. The variable domain in full, with the rest retrieved from reference TRBV7-8 and TRBJ2-7, is GAGVSQSPRYKVAKRGQDVALRCDPISGHVSLFWYQQALGQGPEFLTYFQNEAQLDKSGLPSDRFFAERPEGSVSTLKIQRTQQEDSAVYLCASSLGRLSYEQYFGPGTRLTVT.

V and J are TRBV7-2 and TRBJ2-7; 11 positions agree with TRBD1. Germline V gene sequence: CDR1 SGHTA, CDR2 FQGNSA. The CDR3 is 15 residues long. Trimming cost V 4 bases and J 3 bases; bases outside gene matches: 5. CDR3 residues: CASSSQGTGGYEQYF. The CDR3 DNA reads TGTGCCAGCAGCTCTCAGGGGACAGGGGGCTACGAGCAGTACTTC.

V and J are TRBV5-4 and TRBJ2-3, with TRBD1 as a possible D gene (6 bases). Germline CDR1 reads SGHNT; CDR2 reads YYREEE (reference sequence). The CDR3 has 14 amino acids. V was trimmed by 4 bases and J by 0 bases, leaving 9 bases between them. The chain's CDR3 is CASSTGQSTDTQYF. CDR3 bases: TGTGCCAGCAGCACCGGACAGAGCACAGATACGCAGTATTTT.

This rearrangement joins TRBV4-1 to TRBJ2-7, with D perhaps TRBD2 (5 bases). Trimming removed 3 bases from V and 0 bases from J, with 9 bases in between. The CDR3 sequence is 14 residues long. Germline V lookup: CDR1 MGHRA, CDR2 YSYEKL. CDR3 sequence reads: CASSHLGSSYEQYF. The CDR3 DNA is TGCGCCAGCAGCCACTTAGGGAGCTCCTACGAGCAGTACTTC.

The rearrangement joins TRBV4-2 to TRBJ2-1; possibly TRBD2 for D (5 bases). Germline-derived CDR1 and CDR2 are LGHNA and YNFKEQ. Trimming took off 2 bases at V and 10 bases at J, with 9 bases between the two ends. This CDR3 has 12 amino acids. CDR3 sequence (DNA): TGTGCCAGCAGCCAATATAGGGAGGAGCAGTTCTTC. This sequence encodes CASSQYREEQFF.

This clone was seen more than once but under ten times. V usage is TRBV5-4 and J usage is TRBJ2-2; 7 bases map to TRBD1. The ends lost 3 bases at V and 1 base at J; junction bases unmatched: 6. The germline V gene encodes CDR1 SGHNT and CDR2 YYREEE (reference sequence). The CDR3 runs 16 residues. The CDR3 region is CASSSPDRVNTGELFF. In DNA form, the CDR3 reads TGTGCCAGCAGCTCCCCCGACAGGGTGAACACCGGGGAGCTGTTTTTT.

For the CDR3, the DNA is TGTGCCAGCGGGCCCGCGGGTTCCTCCTACGAGCAGTACTTC. Translating gives CASGPAGSSYEQYF. The genes are TRBV7-9 and TRBJ2-5, with D possibly being TRBD2 (5 bases). Judging by the DNA end, TRBJ2-7 fits better; the J call may be wrong. Germline CDR1 and CDR2: SEHNR and FQNEAQ (reference sequence). This CDR3 is 14 amino acids long.

The rearrangement uses TRBV7-9 and TRBJ1-3; no definite D call. Per the germline V gene, CDR1 is SEHNR and CDR2 is FQNEAQ (reference sequence). The CDR3 sequence is 12 residues long. V was cut by 5 bases and J by 2 bases, with 4 bases left in between. In DNA form, the CDR3 reads TGTGCCAGCAGCAGCCCTGGAAACACCATATATTTT. Translating gives CASSSPGNTIYF.

The J gene is TRBJ2-3, the V gene TRBV7-6; unclear D gene. The germline V gene has CDR1 SGHVS and CDR2 FNYEAQ. The ends were cut back, 4 bases at V and 1 base at J, with 18 bases in the middle. The CDR3 contains 17 residues. As DNA, the CDR3 is TGTGCCAGCAGCTCGGGTATGGCCTCCCTCGGCACAGATACGCAGTATTTT. The encoded protein is CASSSGMASLGTDTQYF.

J is TRBJ1-4 and V is TRBV4-1; D is ambiguous. CDR1 is MGHRA and CDR2 is YSYEKL in the germline V gene. This CDR3 has 16 amino acids. Trimming pared 4 bases from V and 2 bases from J, leaving 14 bases between. The CDR3 is CASSLEERTTNEKLFF. The CDR3 DNA sequence: TGCGCCAGCAGCCTGGAGGAGAGGACGACTAATGAAAAACTGTTTTTT.

This clone came up a few times. V usage is TRBV6-5 and J usage is TRBJ1-2, with a weak D call TRBD1 (6 bases). CDR1 is MNHEY and CDR2 is SVGAGI in the germline V gene. The CDR3 runs 15 residues. V gave up 0 bases and J gave up 6 bases, with 14 bases separating them. Written as DNA, the CDR3 is TGTGCCAGCAGTTACTCCAGGGGCGAGGAGGATGGCTACACCTTC. The encoded protein is CASSYSRGEEDGYTF.

The chain links TRBV5-1 to TRBJ2-4; 8 bases line up with TRBD1. This CDR3 has 20 amino acids. Germline V gene lookup returns CDR1 SGHRS and CDR2 YFSETQ. The junction had 18 bases not matched to a gene; V was cut back by 4 bases and J by 0 bases. This CDR3 is CASSRHPSPGQGSAKNIQYF. CDR3 bases: TGCGCCAGCAGCCGTCACCCCAGCCCCGGACAGGGCTCAGCCAAAAACATTCAGTACTTC.

The genes are TRBV7-9 and TRBJ1-2; D gene unclear. The CDR3 has 14 amino acids. Per germline, CDR1 SEHNR and CDR2 FQNEAQ (reference sequence). With 1 base removed from V and 8 bases from J, the gap between germline ends came to 14 bases. CDR3 DNA sequence: TGTGCCAGCAGCTTAGTCGACCGGCTTAGCGGCTACACCTTC. Translated, it gives CASSLVDRLSGYTF.

The rearrangement uses TRBV9 and TRBJ1-2, with 7 bases aligning to TRBD1. CDR3 length: 16 amino acids. Germline trimming cut 3 bases from V and 4 bases from J; bases unmatched to any gene: 12. CDR1 and CDR2 from the germline V gene are SGDLS and YYNGEE. This chain's CDR3 is CASSARQGFTGYGYTF. Written as DNA, the CDR3 is TGTGCCAGCAGCGCCCGACAGGGATTTACTGGCTATGGCTACACCTTC. The complete variable domain, with remaining parts taken from reference TRBV9 and TRBJ1-2, reads DSGVTQTPKHLITATGQRVTLRCSPRSGDLSVYWYQQSLDQGLQFLIQYYNGEERAKGNILERFSAQQFPDLHSELNLSSLELGDSALYFCASSARQGFTGYGYTFGSGTRLTVV.

The V and J genes are TRBV25-1 and TRBJ2-3, with TRBD2 identical over 11 bases. The CDR3 has 15 amino acids. The V gene end was trimmed by 3 bases and the J gene end by 3 bases; junction bases not matched to a gene: 2. The germline V gene encodes CDR1 MGHDK and CDR2 SYGVNS. In DNA form, the CDR3 reads TGTGCCAGCAGTGATCGACTAGCGGGAACAGATACGCAGTATTTT. Translated, it gives CASSDRLAGTDTQYF.

The chain employs TRBV20-1 and TRBJ2-1; TRBD2 is a possible D gene (5 bases). CDR3 length equals 11 residues. Trimming cost V 8 bases and J 7 bases, with 12 bases left between them. Germline V gene data show CDR1 as DFQATT and CDR2 as SNEGSKA (reference sequence). In DNA form, the CDR3 reads TGCAGTCCAAAGCGGTCAAATGAGCAGTTCTTC. Its protein is CSPKRSNEQFF.

The rearrangement uses TRBV30 and TRBJ2-7; the D gene is possibly TRBD2 (6 bases). CDR1 is GTSNPN, CDR2 SVGIG, per germline (reference sequence). V lost 0 bases to trimming and J lost 3 bases, with 18 bases between them. CDR3 length equals 16 residues. CDR3 sequence reads: CAWSVTVWRGDYEQYF. The DNA of the CDR3 is TGTGCCTGGAGTGTTACGGTTTGGCGGGGAGACTACGAGCAGTACTTC.

This chain joins TRBV15 and TRBJ2-4; 9 bases fit TRBD2. Looked up from germline, CDR1 is LNHNV and CDR2 is YYDKDF (reference sequence). The CDR3 length is 17 residues. J gave up 2 bases and V 3 bases, and 8 bases lay outside the gene matches. The CDR3 DNA sequence: TGTGCCACCAGCAGGGCGGGGGGGGATGTGACCAAAAACATTCAGTACTTC. It specifies CATSRAGGDVTKNIQYF.

The J gene is TRBJ2-3, the V gene TRBV5-6; perhaps TRBD2 as D (5 bases). Trimming stripped 2 bases from V and 1 base from J, with 14 bases between. Germline V gene sequence: CDR1 SGHDT, CDR2 YYEEEE. The CDR3 is 16 residues long. The CDR3 region has the DNA TGTGCCAGCAGCTTTGACACAGCGGCACGCACAGATACGCAGTATTTT. Translating it yields CASSFDTAARTDTQYF.

J is TRBJ2-5 and V is TRBV5-4; possibly TRBD1 for D (5 bases). The CDR3 loop spans 17 amino acids. Germline CDR1 and CDR2: SGHNT and YYREEE (reference sequence). Trimming removed 8 bases from V and 1 base from J, with 24 bases in between. CDR3 bases: TGTGCCAGGACCTATGGCAGGGCAGAACCGTGCCAAGAGACCCAGTACTTC. This encodes CARTYGRAEPCQETQYF. Complete variable domain (other parts from reference TRBV5-4 and TRBJ2-5): ETGVTQSPTHLIKTRGQQVTLRCSSQSGHNTVSWYQQALGQGPQFIFQYYREEENGRGNFPPRFSGLQFPNYSSELNVNALELDDSALYLCARTYGRAEPCQETQYFGPGTRLLVL.